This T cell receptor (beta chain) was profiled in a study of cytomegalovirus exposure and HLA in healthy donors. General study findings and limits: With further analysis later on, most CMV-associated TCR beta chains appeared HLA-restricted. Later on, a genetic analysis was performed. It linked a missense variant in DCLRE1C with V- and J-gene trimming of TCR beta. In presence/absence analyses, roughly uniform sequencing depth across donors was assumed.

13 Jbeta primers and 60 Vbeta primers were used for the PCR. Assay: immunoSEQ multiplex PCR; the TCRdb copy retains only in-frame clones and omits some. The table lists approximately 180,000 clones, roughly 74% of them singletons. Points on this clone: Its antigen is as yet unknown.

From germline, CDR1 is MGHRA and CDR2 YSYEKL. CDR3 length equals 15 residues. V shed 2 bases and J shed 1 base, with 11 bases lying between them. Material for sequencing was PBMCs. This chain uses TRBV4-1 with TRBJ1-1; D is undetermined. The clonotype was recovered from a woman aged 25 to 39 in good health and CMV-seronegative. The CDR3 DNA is TGCGCCAGCAGCCAACTAAAGTCGGGGAACACTGAAGCTTTCTTT. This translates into CASSQLKSGNTEAFF.